The rows below give T cell receptor beta chains drawn from one sample of a study of a mutant IDH1 vaccine in newly diagnosed glioma. Antigens of these TCRs are unknown. Clones were sequenced by immunoSEQ multiplex PCR, and TCRdb holds only the in-frame ones, with some missing. The sample shows about 50,000 clones, around 85% of them seen only once. This specimen consisted of PBMCs, obtained from a glioma patient whose treatment included an IDH1 peptide vaccine. The receptors come from a woman in her 30s with glioma. Some clones in this sample may be carry-over from other donors' samples. CDR3s include the opening cysteine and the closing phenylalanine or tryptophan. The D gene is left open where the match is weak. A row's size may be missing; if present it is once, few, many or a size class.

>TRBJ2-1|TRBD2|-|TRBV4-1
CASSQTGTSVINEQFF
TGCGCCAGCAGCCAGACCGGGACTAGCGTCATCAATGAGCAGTTCTTC
>TRBJ2-1|-|-|TRBV7-2
CASSLGQVAYNEQFF
TGTGCCAGCAGCTTAGGGCAGGTTGCCTACAATGAGCAGTTCTTC
>TRBJ2-3|-|-|TRBV10-2
CASSDYGLGGADTQYF
TGCGCCAGCAGTGACTACGGACTAGGGGGTGCAGATACGCAGTATTTT
>TRBJ2-2|TRBD1|-|TRBV19
CASSARGHTGELFF
TGTGCCAGTAGTGCCAGGGGGCACACCGGGGAGCTGTTTTTT
>TRBJ2-2|TRBD2|-|TRBV29-1
CSVGLAGDYTGELFF
TGCAGCGTTGGCCTAGCGGGAGACTACACCGGGGAGCTGTTTTTT
>TRBJ2-7|-|few|TRBV5-1
CASSLGSGPYEQYF
TGCGCCAGCAGCTTGGGGAGCGGACCTTACGAGCAGTACTTC
>TRBJ1-2|-|few|TRBV4-1
CASSQDRGNYGYTF
TGCGCCAGCAGCCAAGATCGGGGTAACTATGGCTACACCTTC
>TRBJ2-2|TRBD2|-|TRBV27
CASSSTGGNTGELFF
TGTGCCAGCAGTTCGACGGGAGGGAACACCGGGGAGCTGTTTTTT
>TRBJ1-1|-|-|TRBV28
CASSKGPYTEAFF
TGTGCCAGCAGCAAGGGACCTTACACTGAAGCTTTCTTT
>TRBJ2-7|-|-|TRBV6-5
CASSYIDGNSYEQYF
TGTGCCAGCAGTTACATCGACGGAAACTCCTACGAGCAGTACTTC
>TRBJ1-5|-|-|TRBV5-6
CASSLGTAGNWPQHF
TGTGCCAGCAGCTTGGGGACAGCGGGTAACTGGCCCCAGCATTTT
>TRBJ2-7|TRBD1|-|TRBV13
CASSRGQGNEQCF
TGTGCCAGCAGCAGGGGACAGGGGAACGAGCAGTGCTTC
>TRBJ1-2|TRBD1|-|TRBV2
CASSSGTANLNYGYTF
TGTGCCAGCAGCTCAGGGACAGCGAATCTTAACTATGGCTACACCTTC
>TRBJ1-1|-|few|TRBV7-9
CASSLASGWSEAFF
TGTGCCAGCAGCTTAGCGTCAGGGTGGAGTGAAGCTTTCTTT
>TRBJ1-2|TRBD1|few|TRBV5-1
CASSSGQPGGDGYTF
TGCGCCAGCAGCTCGGGACAGCCCGGAGGGGATGGCTACACCTTC
>TRBJ1-2|-|-|TRBV4-1
CASSQQGQTRYGYTF
TGCGCCAGCAGCCAACAAGGACAGACCAGATATGGCTACACCTTC
>TRBJ2-1|-|-|TRBV2
CASSETAGYYNEQFF
TGTGCCAGCAGTGAAACGGCGGGGTACTACAATGAGCAGTTCTTC
>TRBJ2-7|-|-|TRBV6-1
CASSSASTSGTSSF
TGTGCCAGCAGTTCCGCCAGTACTTCCGGGACAAGCTCCTTC
>TRBJ1-1|-|once|TRBV5-6
CASSFRDTRNTEAFF
TGTGCCAGCAGCTTCAGGGACACTAGGAACACTGAAGCTTTCTTT
>TRBJ1-1|TRBD1|-|TRBV7-9
CASSPRRQGVLNTEAFF
TGTGCCAGCAGCCCCCGTCGACAGGGAGTTTTGAACACTGAAGCTTTCTTT
>TRBJ1-1|-|-|TRBV2
CASTTPRGGLNTEAFF
TGTGCCAGCACCACCCCGAGGGGGGGGCTAAACACTGAAGCTTTCTTT
>TRBJ1-2|-|-|TRBV29-1
CSVRTGNYGYTF
TGCAGCGTTCGGACGGGTAACTATGGCTACACCTTC
>TRBJ2-2|-|-|TRBV6-5
CASSYQRVGELFF
TGTGCCAGCAGTTACCAGAGGGTAGGGGAGCTGTTTTTT
>TRBJ1-3|-|-|TRBV4-1
CASSQDKWQGAGNTIYF
TGCGCCAGCAGCCAAGATAAGTGGCAGGGAGCCGGAAACACCATATATTTT
>TRBJ2-7|-|-|TRBV27
CASSLSSTGDLYEQYF
TGTGCCAGCAGTTTATCCTCTACCGGAGACCTCTACGAGCAGTACTTC
>TRBJ2-1|-|-|TRBV10-3
CAISPEDNEQFF
TGTGCCATCAGTCCAGAAGACAATGAGCAGTTCTTC
>TRBJ2-7|-|-|TRBV5-1
CASSLGGTGSYEQYF
TGCGCCAGCAGCTTGGGGGGAACTGGAAGTTACGAGCAGTACTTC
>TRBJ1-2|-|-|TRBV19
CASTPTGVGYTF
TGTGCCAGTACCCCCACGGGGGTGGGCTACACCTTC
>TRBJ2-5|-|-|TRBV10-2
CASSELDQETQYF
TGCGCCAGCAGTGAGCTAGACCAAGAGACCCAGTACTTC
>TRBJ1-2|-|-|TRBV11-2
CASSLEGDGYTF
TGTGCCAGCAGCTTAGAAGGGGATGGCTACACCTTC
>TRBJ2-6|-|once|TRBV2
CASEEVSGANVLTF
TGTGCCAGCGAAGAGGTCTCTGGGGCCAACGTCCTGACTTTC
>TRBJ2-7|TRBD1|once|TRBV7-9
CASSPRAGTGFNEQYF
TGTGCCAGCAGCCCTCGAGCCGGGACAGGGTTTAACGAGCAGTACTTC
>TRBJ1-4|-|-|TRBV14
CASSQGGMGDEKLFF
TGTGCCAGCAGCCAAGGAGGGATGGGGGATGAAAAACTGTTTTTT
>TRBJ1-2|TRBD1|-|TRBV2
CASLTGNYGYTF
TGTGCCAGCCTGACAGGGAACTATGGCTACACCTTC
>TRBJ2-7|-|-|TRBV6-5
CASSVSGGHEQYF
TGTGCCAGCAGTGTCTCCGGGGGCCACGAGCAGTACTTC
>TRBJ1-1|-|-|TRBV14
CASRSRGGGTEAFF
TGTGCCAGCAGATCCAGGGGTGGTGGCACTGAAGCTTTCTTT
>TRBJ2-3|TRBD2|-|TRBV15
CATSRVRGEGTDTQYF
TGTGCCACCAGCAGAGTGCGGGGGGAGGGCACAGATACGCAGTATTTT
>TRBJ1-2|-|-|TRBV28
CASSSDPGGYGYTF
TGTGCCAGCAGTTCCGATCCAGGAGGCTATGGCTACACCTTC
>TRBJ1-4|-|-|TRBV10-2
CASKWGPGSNEKLFF
TGCGCCAGCAAGTGGGGGCCGGGGTCTAATGAAAAACTGTTTTTT
>TRBJ2-7|TRBD2|-|TRBV5-5
CASQAAGSGVEQYF
TGTGCCAGCCAAGCAGCGGGATCTGGCGTCGAGCAGTACTTC
>TRBJ1-1|-|-|TRBV9
CASSVGSAAEAFF
TGTGCCAGCAGCGTGGGATCGGCCGCTGAAGCTTTCTTT
>TRBJ1-4|-|-|TRBV5-4
CASSLAVGGGEKLFF
TGTGCCAGCAGCTTGGCGGTCGGGGGGGGAGAAAAACTGTTTTTT
>TRBJ1-1|-|-|TRBV19
CASSWGRLNTEAFF
TGTGCCAGTAGTTGGGGCAGGTTGAACACTGAAGCTTTCTTT
>TRBJ2-2|-|-|TRBV4-2
CASSQGGTNTGELFF
TGTGCCAGCAGCCAGGGCGGGACGAACACCGGGGAGCTGTTTTTT
>TRBJ1-1|TRBD1|few|TRBV6-1
CASSAQGAASSEAFF
TGTGCCAGCAGTGCGCAGGGGGCGGCTTCGAGTGAAGCTTTCTTT
>TRBJ1-5|TRBD1|-|TRBV7-2
CASSFRGPEQPQHF
TGTGCCAGCAGCTTCAGGGGGCCAGAACAGCCCCAGCATTTT
>TRBJ1-4|TRBD1|-|TRBV4-1
CASSQGYGTANEKLFF
TGCGCCAGCAGCCAAGGGTACGGGACAGCTAATGAAAAACTGTTTTTT
>TRBJ2-3|-|once|TRBV29-1
CSVAGKGTDTQYF
TGCAGCGTTGCAGGGAAGGGAACAGATACGCAGTATTTT
>TRBJ2-7|-|medium-sized|TRBV27
CASSPQGPWGAYEQYF
TGTGCCAGCAGTCCCCAGGGACCCTGGGGCGCCTACGAGCAGTACTTC
>TRBJ2-5|-|-|TRBV13
CASSLNDKKETQYF
TGTGCCAGCAGCCTCAACGACAAAAAAGAGACCCAGTACTTC
>TRBJ2-6|-|-|TRBV12-5
CASGAGRPSGANVLTF
TGTGCTAGTGGTGCGGGACGGCCATCTGGGGCCAACGTCCTGACTTTC
>TRBJ2-1|-|-|TRBV4-1
CASSQFSNEQFF
TGCGCCAGCAGCCAATTTAGCAATGAGCAGTTCTTC